The source of this T cell receptor (beta chain) is a study of OX40 agonist ivuxolimab in advanced cancers. General observations from the study: Both blood CD4+ and CD8+ T cells showed clonal growth by week 6 at 0.1 to 3.0 mg/kg.

About this clone: Its specificity is not known.

The CDR3 spans 11 residues. V was shortened by 1 base and J by 7 bases, with 4 bases between the two germline ends. From germline, CDR1 is MNHEY and CDR2 SVGAGI. The repertoire was sequenced with immunoSEQ multiplex PCR; TCRdb's copy has only in-frame clones and lacks some. Of just under 85,000 clones detected, about four fifths appear once; the ten largest clones hold about 7%. The rearrangement joins TRBV6-5 to TRBJ2-5; D gene uncertain. The clonotype was recovered from an adult with an advanced solid tumor such as melanoma, head and neck, liver or kidney cancer. The material sequenced was CD4+ or CD8+ T cells sorted from blood, taken in a trial of the OX40 agonist ivuxolimab. CDR3 protein: CASSYLRTQYF. The CDR3 nucleotides read TGTGCCAGCAGTTACTTGAGGACCCAGTACTTC.